This entry describes one TCR beta chain. This specimen comes from a study of blood T cell repertoires in COVID-19. For the study at large: Collection of acute and convalescent COVID-19 samples took place in the United States, Italy and Spain.

The CDR3 contains 18 residues. Germline trimming cut 3 bases from V and 1 base from J; bases unmatched to any gene: 8. The V gene's germline CDR1 is KGHDR and CDR2 SFDVKD. Sequencing was performed with immunoSEQ multiplex PCR; in TCRdb, only in-frame clones are kept and a portion is missing. The sample yields 400,000 to 550,000 clones, roughly 91% seen once. Material: peripheral blood. The TCR comes from a young woman with acute or convalescent COVID-19. The V gene is TRBV24-1, the J gene TRBJ2-3; TRBD2 aligns across 11 bases. CDR3 nucleotide sequence: TGTGCCACCAGTGATCCGGGACCGACTAGCGGGGGCACAGATACGCAGTATTTT. As protein: CATSDPGPTSGGTDTQYF.